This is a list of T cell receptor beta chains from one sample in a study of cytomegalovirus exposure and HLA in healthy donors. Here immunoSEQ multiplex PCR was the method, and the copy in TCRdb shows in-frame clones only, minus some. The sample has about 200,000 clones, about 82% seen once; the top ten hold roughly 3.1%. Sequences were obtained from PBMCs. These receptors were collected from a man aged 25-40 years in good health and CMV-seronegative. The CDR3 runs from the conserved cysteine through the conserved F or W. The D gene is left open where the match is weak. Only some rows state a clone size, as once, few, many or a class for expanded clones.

CDR3 DNA: TGTGCCAGCAGCGCGTCCGGGACTAGCGGGGGCGTGCAGTACTTC; CDR3 protein: CASSASGTSGGVQYF; clone size: -; CDR3 length: 15; V gene: TRBV9; J gene: TRBJ2-7; D gene: TRBD2
CDR3 DNA: TGTGCCAGCAGTTCTTCCGGACAGGGGAGCGCAGATACGCAGTATTTT; CDR3 protein: CASSSSGQGSADTQYF; clone size: -; CDR3 length: 16; V gene: TRBV28; J gene: TRBJ2-3; D gene: TRBD1
CDR3 DNA: TGTGCCAGCAGCGTAGGGGCCCTGGGGCCCAGGAACACTGAAGCTTTCTTT; CDR3 protein: CASSVGALGPRNTEAFF; clone size: -; CDR3 length: 17; V gene: TRBV9; J gene: TRBJ1-1; D gene: -
CDR3 DNA: TGTGCCAGCAGCGGCGGGCCTCGCGGGGAAGCTTTCTTT; CDR3 protein: CASSGGPRGEAFF; clone size: -; CDR3 length: 13; V gene: TRBV5-6; J gene: TRBJ1-1; D gene: -
CDR3 DNA: TGCGCCAGCAGCTACCGGGACAGGGGGAACACTGAAGCTTTCTTT; CDR3 protein: CASSYRDRGNTEAFF; clone size: -; CDR3 length: 15; V gene: TRBV5-1; J gene: TRBJ1-1; D gene: TRBD1
CDR3 DNA: TGCGCCAGCAGTGAGAAAAGGGGCCGGAACACTGAAGCTTTCTTT; CDR3 protein: CASSEKRGRNTEAFF; clone size: once; CDR3 length: 15; V gene: TRBV10-2; J gene: TRBJ1-1; D gene: -
CDR3 DNA: TGTGCCAGCAGTTCGAACGGAGAGACCCAGTACTTC; CDR3 protein: CASSSNGETQYF; clone size: -; CDR3 length: 12; V gene: TRBV6-5; J gene: TRBJ2-5; D gene: -
CDR3 DNA: TGTGCCAGCAGCGTAGGTAGTTGGGCATTGGAGACCCAGTACTTC; CDR3 protein: CASSVGSWALETQYF; clone size: -; CDR3 length: 15; V gene: TRBV9; J gene: TRBJ2-5; D gene: -
CDR3 DNA: TGTGCCAGCAGCTTATCCTCACTAGCGGGGGGCAACAATGAGCAGTTCTTC; CDR3 protein: CASSLSSLAGGNNEQFF; clone size: -; CDR3 length: 17; V gene: TRBV11-2; J gene: TRBJ2-1; D gene: TRBD2
CDR3 DNA: TGCGCCAGCAGCTTGGCCGAAATCGTCAGGGGTAGGGTAGATACGCAGTATTTT; CDR3 protein: CASSLAEIVRGRVDTQYF; clone size: -; CDR3 length: 18; V gene: TRBV5-1; J gene: TRBJ2-3; D gene: -
CDR3 DNA: TGCAGCGTTGATCCCTCGGTCTATGGCTACACCTTC; CDR3 protein: CSVDPSVYGYTF; clone size: -; CDR3 length: 12; V gene: TRBV29-1; J gene: TRBJ1-2; D gene: -
CDR3 DNA: TGCGCCAGCAGCTTGGAAGGGCGGGGGAGCTCCTACAATGAGCAGTTCTTC; CDR3 protein: CASSLEGRGSSYNEQFF; clone size: few; CDR3 length: 17; V gene: TRBV5-1; J gene: TRBJ2-1; D gene: TRBD2
CDR3 DNA: TGTGCCAGCAGTTACGTGCGGTCTGAGCAGTACTTC; CDR3 protein: CASSYVRSEQYF; clone size: -; CDR3 length: 12; V gene: TRBV6-6; J gene: TRBJ2-7; D gene: -
CDR3 DNA: TGTGCCAGCAGTGAGACAGTTAATTCACCCCTCCACTTT; CDR3 protein: CASSETVNSPLHF; clone size: -; CDR3 length: 13; V gene: TRBV2; J gene: TRBJ1-6; D gene: -
CDR3 DNA: TGCGCCAGCAGCCCGGGGGACCGACCCTCCTACGAGCAGTACTTC; CDR3 protein: CASSPGDRPSYEQYF; clone size: -; CDR3 length: 15; V gene: TRBV5-1; J gene: TRBJ2-7; D gene: -
CDR3 DNA: TGTGCCAGCAGTTACTCGAGCGGATTCACAGATACGCAGTATTTT; CDR3 protein: CASSYSSGFTDTQYF; clone size: -; CDR3 length: 15; V gene: TRBV6-5; J gene: TRBJ2-3; D gene: -
CDR3 DNA: TGTGCCAGCAGTTTGACTAGCGGGACCGATACGCAGTATTTT; CDR3 protein: CASSLTSGTDTQYF; clone size: -; CDR3 length: 14; V gene: TRBV28; J gene: TRBJ2-3; D gene: TRBD2
CDR3 DNA: TGTTCCAGCAGCCCTCAGGGCTACGAGCAGTACTTC; CDR3 protein: CSSSPQGYEQYF; clone size: -; CDR3 length: 12; V gene: TRBV7-9; J gene: TRBJ2-7; D gene: -
CDR3 DNA: TGTGCCAGCAGTTACCCCGGGACAGGGCCCTCCTATGGCTACACCTTC; CDR3 protein: CASSYPGTGPSYGYTF; clone size: -; CDR3 length: 16; V gene: TRBV6-6; J gene: TRBJ1-2; D gene: TRBD1
CDR3 DNA: TGTGCCATCAAACCGAGCGGGGGGACCTCCTACGAGCAGTACTTC; CDR3 protein: CAIKPSGGTSYEQYF; clone size: few; CDR3 length: 15; V gene: TRBV10-3; J gene: TRBJ2-7; D gene: TRBD2
CDR3 DNA: TGTGCCAGCAGTTTATATCAGGGAAAAGAGACCCAGTACTTC; CDR3 protein: CASSLYQGKETQYF; clone size: -; CDR3 length: 14; V gene: TRBV6-5; J gene: TRBJ2-5; D gene: -
CDR3 DNA: TGCGCCAGCAGCTTACAGGGGGCCGGCACCGGGGAGCTGTTTTTT; CDR3 protein: CASSLQGAGTGELFF; clone size: -; CDR3 length: 15; V gene: TRBV5-1; J gene: TRBJ2-2; D gene: TRBD1
CDR3 DNA: TGTGCCAGCAGTTACGTTAAGGGGGCCAACTATGGCTACACCTTC; CDR3 protein: CASSYVKGANYGYTF; clone size: -; CDR3 length: 15; V gene: TRBV6-5; J gene: TRBJ1-2; D gene: TRBD1
CDR3 DNA: TGTGCCAGCAGTACCCTCGCCGGGTTGGCCGGGGAGCTGTTTTTT; CDR3 protein: CASSTLAGLAGELFF; clone size: -; CDR3 length: 15; V gene: TRBV6-5; J gene: TRBJ2-2; D gene: -
CDR3 DNA: TGTGCCAGCTCACACCCTGGGCGCGAGCAGTTCTTC; CDR3 protein: CASSHPGREQFF; clone size: -; CDR3 length: 12; V gene: TRBV18; J gene: TRBJ2-1; D gene: -
CDR3 DNA: TGTGCCAAACACAGGGCGGGCGAAAAACTGTTTTTT; CDR3 protein: CAKHRAGEKLFF; clone size: -; CDR3 length: 12; V gene: TRBV5-5; J gene: TRBJ1-4; D gene: -
CDR3 DNA: TGCGCCAGCAGCCAAGGGGACAGGGGTGAAAAACTGTTTTTT; CDR3 protein: CASSQGDRGEKLFF; clone size: -; CDR3 length: 14; V gene: TRBV4-3; J gene: TRBJ1-4; D gene: TRBD1
CDR3 DNA: TGCGCCAGCAGAGCGCAGGGAGGGAGCACTGAAGCTTTCTTT; CDR3 protein: CASRAQGGSTEAFF; clone size: -; CDR3 length: 14; V gene: TRBV5-1; J gene: TRBJ1-1; D gene: -
CDR3 DNA: TGTGCCAGCAGTTACGACAGTTATAATTCACCCCTCCACTTT; CDR3 protein: CASSYDSYNSPLHF; clone size: -; CDR3 length: 14; V gene: TRBV6-5; J gene: TRBJ1-6; D gene: -
CDR3 DNA: TGTGCCAGCAGTTTATCCGGGACTCCATTCTACGAGCAGTACTTC; CDR3 protein: CASSLSGTPFYEQYF; clone size: -; CDR3 length: 15; V gene: TRBV28; J gene: TRBJ2-7; D gene: -
CDR3 DNA: TGTGCCAGCAGCTTAGGGGGTGGCGGGGCCAATGAGCAGTTCTTC; CDR3 protein: CASSLGGGGANEQFF; clone size: -; CDR3 length: 15; V gene: TRBV11-2; J gene: TRBJ2-1; D gene: -
CDR3 DNA: TGCGCCAGCAGCGAGGAGGGTTACAATGAGCAGTTCTTC; CDR3 protein: CASSEEGYNEQFF; clone size: -; CDR3 length: 13; V gene: TRBV5-1; J gene: TRBJ2-1; D gene: -
CDR3 DNA: TGTGCCATCTCGAGGGGACAGGGGGGAGCTCAGCCCCAGCATTTT; CDR3 protein: CAISRGQGGAQPQHF; clone size: -; CDR3 length: 15; V gene: TRBV10-3; J gene: TRBJ1-5; D gene: TRBD1
CDR3 DNA: TGTGCCAGCAGCTTGTTCCGGGCCGGGGAGCTGTTTTTT; CDR3 protein: CASSLFRAGELFF; clone size: -; CDR3 length: 13; V gene: TRBV5-6; J gene: TRBJ2-2; D gene: -
CDR3 DNA: TGTGCCAGCAAGGCAGGGGGAAACTATGGCTACACCTTC; CDR3 protein: CASKAGGNYGYTF; clone size: -; CDR3 length: 13; V gene: TRBV7-2; J gene: TRBJ1-2; D gene: TRBD1
CDR3 DNA: TGCAGCGTTGCCGGGACAGCTTATGGCTACACCTTC; CDR3 protein: CSVAGTAYGYTF; clone size: few; CDR3 length: 12; V gene: TRBV29-1; J gene: TRBJ1-2; D gene: TRBD1
CDR3 DNA: TGCGCCAGCAGCCCTGACAGGGGTTTCTCACCCCTCCACTTT; CDR3 protein: CASSPDRGFSPLHF; clone size: -; CDR3 length: 14; V gene: TRBV4-3; J gene: TRBJ1-6; D gene: TRBD1
CDR3 DNA: TGTGCCAGCAGCTTACTAGCGGGGGGGATCACCTACGAGCAGTACTTC; CDR3 protein: CASSLLAGGITYEQYF; clone size: -; CDR3 length: 16; V gene: TRBV7-6; J gene: TRBJ2-7; D gene: TRBD2
CDR3 DNA: TGTGCCAGTCGACAGGGAAGCACAGATACGCAGTATTTT; CDR3 protein: CASRQGSTDTQYF; clone size: -; CDR3 length: 13; V gene: TRBV19; J gene: TRBJ2-3; D gene: TRBD1
CDR3 DNA: TGTGCCAGCAGTTATCAGGGGTTGTTTGAAGAGGCCCAGTACTTC; CDR3 protein: CASSYQGLFEEAQYF; clone size: -; CDR3 length: 15; V gene: TRBV6-6; J gene: TRBJ2-5; D gene: -
CDR3 DNA: TGTGCCAGCAGCGTAGAAGGGACTAGCGGGGTGTACGAGCAGTACTTC; CDR3 protein: CASSVEGTSGVYEQYF; clone size: -; CDR3 length: 16; V gene: TRBV9; J gene: TRBJ2-7; D gene: TRBD2
CDR3 DNA: TGTGCCAGCAGCCAAGAGGGCCAGGGAGCTTTCTTT; CDR3 protein: CASSQEGQGAFF; clone size: few; CDR3 length: 12; V gene: TRBV4-2; J gene: TRBJ1-1; D gene: -
CDR3 DNA: TGTGCCAGCAATACAGGGGATGTTTCCTATGGCTACACCTTC; CDR3 protein: CASNTGDVSYGYTF; clone size: -; CDR3 length: 14; V gene: TRBV6-6; J gene: TRBJ1-2; D gene: TRBD1
CDR3 DNA: TGTGCCAGCAGCCTGTCAGGGCCCTCGTCTGAAGCTTTCTTT; CDR3 protein: CASSLSGPSSEAFF; clone size: -; CDR3 length: 14; V gene: TRBV5-6; J gene: TRBJ1-1; D gene: -
CDR3 DNA: TGTGCCAGCAGCAAGACAGGGTCCACAGATACGCAGTATTTT; CDR3 protein: CASSKTGSTDTQYF; clone size: -; CDR3 length: 14; V gene: TRBV27; J gene: TRBJ2-3; D gene: TRBD1
CDR3 DNA: TGCGCCAGCAGCTCGGGACGGGGAGGATCTGGAAACACCATATATTTT; CDR3 protein: CASSSGRGGSGNTIYF; clone size: few; CDR3 length: 16; V gene: TRBV5-1; J gene: TRBJ1-3; D gene: -
CDR3 DNA: TGTGCCAGCAGTTTTGCGCGGTACGAGCAGTACTTC; CDR3 protein: CASSFARYEQYF; clone size: -; CDR3 length: 12; V gene: TRBV28; J gene: TRBJ2-7; D gene: -
CDR3 DNA: TGTGCCAGCAGTTACTCGGTTCAGATGAACACTGAAGCTTTCTTT; CDR3 protein: CASSYSVQMNTEAFF; clone size: -; CDR3 length: 15; V gene: TRBV6-6; J gene: TRBJ1-1; D gene: -
CDR3 DNA: TGTGCCAGCAGCTTGGACGGCAGGGGAGATGGCTACACCTTC; CDR3 protein: CASSLDGRGDGYTF; clone size: -; CDR3 length: 14; V gene: TRBV5-5; J gene: TRBJ1-2; D gene: -
CDR3 DNA: TGTGCCAGCAGCTCCCGAGGGGAGAGGGGGCACGGGACCCAGTACTTC; CDR3 protein: CASSSRGERGHGTQYF; clone size: -; CDR3 length: 16; V gene: TRBV7-2; J gene: TRBJ2-5; D gene: TRBD1
CDR3 DNA: TGTGCCAGTAGTAGGGGACTAGCGGGGACCTACGAGCAGTACTTC; CDR3 protein: CASSRGLAGTYEQYF; clone size: -; CDR3 length: 15; V gene: TRBV19; J gene: TRBJ2-7; D gene: TRBD2
CDR3 DNA: TGTGCCAGTAGTATGACCCCGACAGGGCGGAACACTGAAGCTTTCTTT; CDR3 protein: CASSMTPTGRNTEAFF; clone size: -; CDR3 length: 16; V gene: TRBV19; J gene: TRBJ1-1; D gene: TRBD1
CDR3 DNA: TGTGCCGGGCAGACAGGGACTAACTATGGCTACACCTTC; CDR3 protein: CAGQTGTNYGYTF; clone size: -; CDR3 length: 13; V gene: TRBV2; J gene: TRBJ1-2; D gene: TRBD1
CDR3 DNA: TGTGCCAGCAGCGAATCTGATCCGGGACAGGGTTTGGGCACAGATACGCAGTATTTT; CDR3 protein: CASSESDPGQGLGTDTQYF; clone size: -; CDR3 length: 19; V gene: TRBV7-9; J gene: TRBJ2-3; D gene: TRBD1